The 16 T cell receptor beta chains in this list originate from one sample, sequenced in a study of identical twins (dated by TCRdb to the mid-2010s). Library construction relied on 5' RACE. These reads were obtained on an Illumina HiSeq 2000. TCRdb handled the public reads itself, with Q25 trimming in fastp and clone calling in MiXCR, and kept productive beta chains. CDR3 protein duplicates are merged, each entry listing the most common genes and DNA. The sample contains about 690,000 distinct CDR3 sequences, 21% of them found a single time. The ten most abundant clones make up 4% to 5.5% of the sample. The same data also went into a second study, on T cells expressing NK-cell markers.

Material for sequencing was PBMCs. The receptors were gathered from a woman in her late teens or twenties in good health.

This clonotype showed up many times. This chain joins TRBV27 and TRBJ1-1, with D possibly being TRBD1 (5 bases). The CDR3 loop spans 14 amino acids. V gave up 6 bases and J gave up 1 base, with 12 bases separating them. CDR1 MNHEY and CDR2 SMNVEV come from the germline V gene (reference sequence). In nucleotides, the CDR3 is TGTGCCAGCAGAGCGGGACCCGGGAACACTGAAGCTTTCTTT. Translating it yields CASRAGPGNTEAFF.

This chain connects TRBV6-5 to TRBJ2-1; 7 nucleotides match TRBD2. The CDR3 is 18 residues long. The V and J ends lost 2 bases and 7 bases, in that order; junction bases with no gene match: 17. CDR1 is MNHEY, CDR2 SVGAGI, per germline. CDR3 bases: TGTGCCAGCAGTTACCCCATTGGGGCGGGAGTTCGTGGAAATGAGCAGTTCTTC. Protein: CASSYPIGAGVRGNEQFF.

This sequence joins TRBV20-1 and TRBJ2-1; D remains ambiguous. Per germline, CDR1 DFQATT and CDR2 SNEGSKA (reference sequence). The CDR3 extends over 13 amino acids. The V gene lost 0 bases and the J gene lost 7 bases, with 10 bases spanning the gap. The CDR3 coding sequence is TGCAGTGCTAGAGAAACGGCAGCAAATGAGCAGTTCTTC. This sequence encodes CSARETAANEQFF.

This clonotype was seen a handful of times. The rearrangement links TRBV9 to TRBJ2-2; D perhaps matches TRBD2 (5 bases). V lost 0 bases to trimming and J lost 10 bases, with 10 bases between them. Germline-derived CDR1 and CDR2 are SGDLS and YYNGEE. The CDR3 runs 13 residues. For the CDR3, the DNA is TGTGCCAGCAGCGTAGGGGGTAGCGAGGAGCTGTTTTTT. This codes for CASSVGGSEELFF.

The chain is built from TRBV6-5 and TRBJ2-7; D is perhaps TRBD1 (6 bases). CDR3 length equals 14 residues. Germline V gives CDR1 MNHEY, CDR2 SVGAGI. Trimming took off 3 bases at V and 2 bases at J, with 11 bases between the two ends. Written as DNA, the CDR3 is TGTGCCAGCAGTTATGGACAGCTCACCTACGAGCAGTACTTC. It is translated as CASSYGQLTYEQYF.

The chain has TRBV4-2 and TRBJ2-1; possibly TRBD1 for D (6 bases). Germline V gene lookup returns CDR1 LGHNA and CDR2 YNFKEQ. The CDR3 is 18 amino acids. Deletions cut 4 bases from V and 4 bases from J, with 23 bases between. The CDR3 reads CASSPRGKGGPGYNEQFF. The CDR3 DNA is TGTGCCAGCAGCCCGAGGGGGAAGGGCGGACCCGGGTACAATGAGCAGTTCTTC.

V and J are TRBV10-3 and TRBJ1-5; a weak D match, TRBD1 (5 bases). The V gene lost 6 bases and the J gene lost 3 bases, with 12 bases spanning the gap. The CDR3 contains 14 residues. Germline V CDR1 and CDR2: ENHRY, SYGVKD. The CDR3 sequence: CAISPGPLNQPQHF. CDR3 nucleotides: TGTGCCATCAGCCCGGGACCGCTCAATCAGCCCCAGCATTTT.

The CDR3 DNA is TGTGCCGGGTCGGAGGGGGCTGTGGATACGCAGTATTTT. It is translated as CAGSEGAVDTQYF. V usage is TRBV6-1 and J usage is TRBJ2-3; D is perhaps TRBD1 (7 bases). Germline assignment: CDR1 MNHNS and CDR2 SASEGT. This CDR3 spans 13 amino acids. Trimming took 11 bases from V and 6 from J, leaving 18 bases between them.

This clonotype occurred a few times. This sequence joins TRBV4-2 and TRBJ1-5; D not certain. From germline, CDR1 is LGHNA and CDR2 YNFKEQ. The length of the CDR3 is 15 residues. V dropped 0 bases and J dropped 7 bases, with 13 bases sitting between them. The CDR3 loop is CASSQESEGRQPQHF. CDR3 nucleotides: TGTGCCAGCAGCCAAGAATCGGAGGGCCGACAGCCCCAGCATTTT.

The table lists this clonotype with a count of one. V gene TRBV20-1 combines with J gene TRBJ2-3; 9 positions match TRBD2. CDR3 size: 13 residues. The germline gives CDR1 DFQATT, CDR2 SNEGSKA (reference sequence). V gave up 6 bases and J gave up 5 bases; unmatched junction bases: 6. The CDR3 reads CSAARTSEDTQYF. The CDR3 coding sequence is TGCAGTGCGGCCCGGACTAGCGAAGATACGCAGTATTTT.

The CDR3 DNA sequence: TGTGCCAGCAGTTTCTCGACAGATGGCTACACCTTC. This sequence encodes CASSFSTDGYTF. This sequence joins TRBV12-3 or TRBV12-4 and TRBJ1-2, with a possible D match to TRBD1 (5 bases). The V end lost 3 bases, the J end lost 6 bases, and 8 bases lay between the germline ends. The CDR3 totals 12 residues.

The rearrangement links TRBV5-6 to TRBJ2-1; no firm D call. Germline CDR1 and CDR2: SGHDT and YYEEEE. V was clipped by 0 bases and J by 8 bases, with 9 bases between them. The CDR3 has 13 residues. The CDR3 DNA sequence: TGTGCCAGCAGCTTGGGCAATTACCATGAGCAGTTCTTC. This translates into CASSLGNYHEQFF.

V and J are TRBV29-1 and TRBJ1-1, with no clear D. The CDR3 runs to 13 residues. CDR1 and CDR2 (germline): SQVTM, ANQGSEA. V lost 3 bases to trimming and J lost 5 bases, with 13 bases between them. CDR3 amino acids: CSVEAIPGTEAFF. Here the CDR3 DNA reads TGCAGCGTTGAGGCAATCCCGGGGACTGAAGCTTTCTTT.

The CDR3 nucleotides are TGCGCCAGCAGCTTGGCCCAGACTAGCGGATACAATGAGCAGTTCTTC. This sequence encodes CASSLAQTSGYNEQFF. V gene TRBV5-1 combines with J gene TRBJ2-1, with 9 positions matching TRBD2. Trimming cost V 0 bases and J 4 bases; bases outside gene matches: 5. CDR1 is SGHRS and CDR2 is YFSETQ in the germline V gene. The CDR3 has 16 residues. The variable domain in full, with the rest retrieved from reference TRBV5-1 and TRBJ2-1, is KAGVTQTPRYLIKTRGQQVTLSCSPISGHRSVSWYQQTPGQGLQFLFEYFSETQRNKGNFPGRFSGRQFSNSRSEMNVSTLELGDSALYLCASSLAQTSGYNEQFFGPGTRLTVL.

This clonotype was detected many times. The V and J genes are TRBV12-3 or TRBV12-4 and TRBJ1-2, with D possibly matching TRBD1 (6 bases). This CDR3 comprises 14 residues. V was shortened by 6 bases and J by 1 base, with 12 bases between the two germline ends. The CDR3 sequence is CASSRDTLNYGYTF. The DNA of the CDR3 is TGTGCCAGCAGCCGGGACACCCTTAACTATGGCTACACCTTC.

The chain links TRBV12-3 or TRBV12-4 to TRBJ1-2, with 10 bases matching TRBD1. J gave up 8 bases and V 0 bases, and 9 bases lay outside the gene matches. This CDR3 contains 16 residues. CDR3 sequence reads: CASSLARIGTGVGYTF. CDR3 nucleotides: TGTGCCAGCAGTTTAGCGCGAATTGGGACAGGGGTAGGCTACACCTTC.